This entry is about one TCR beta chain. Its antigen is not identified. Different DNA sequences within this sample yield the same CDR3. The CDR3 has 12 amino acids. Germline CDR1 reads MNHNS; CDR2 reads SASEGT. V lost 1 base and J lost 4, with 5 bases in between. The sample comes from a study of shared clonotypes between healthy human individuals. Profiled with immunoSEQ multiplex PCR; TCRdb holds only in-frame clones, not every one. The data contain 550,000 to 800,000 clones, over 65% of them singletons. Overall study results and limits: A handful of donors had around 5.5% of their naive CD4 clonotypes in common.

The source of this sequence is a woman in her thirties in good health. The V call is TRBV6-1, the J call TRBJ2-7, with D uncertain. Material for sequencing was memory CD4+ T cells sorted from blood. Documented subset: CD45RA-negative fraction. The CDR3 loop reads CASSEGGYEQYF. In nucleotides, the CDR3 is TGTGCCAGCAGTGAAGGTGGGTACGAGCAGTACTTC.